The clone carrying this T cell receptor beta chain was seen only a few times. The antigen is unknown. This specimen comes from a study of Graves' ophthalmopathy and Graves' hyperthyroidism. Turning to the study itself: Prior to any treatment, peripheral blood was collected at the time of initial diagnosis.

Using RNA transcripts, the TCR beta CDR3 regions were amplified. The workflow started with a first-round RT-PCR run with HTBI primers and then moved on to a second-round multiplex PCR. TCRdb re-derived calls from the multiplex PCR reads in MiXCR, one entry per CDR3 protein. The sample holds about 480,000 distinct CDR3 sequences, around 15% seen once. Germline values: CDR1 DFQATT, CDR2 SNEGSKA (reference sequence). V lost 6 bases to trimming and J lost 6 bases; unmatched junction nucleotides: 10. This CDR3 is 17 amino acids long. General study findings and limits: Sensitivity of 87.88% and specificity of 70% to 84% were achieved when a 13-signature model separated ophthalmopathy from stable hyperthyroidism. With around 70% sensitivity and 72% to 85% specificity, the model predicted ophthalmopathy progression. Blood also carried most expanded thyroid clonotypes exceeding 0.001 frequency.

The TCR was taken from a woman in her 30s with Graves' ophthalmopathy. The sample comprised blood. The V call is TRBV20-1, the J call TRBJ2-2; 16 positions agree with TRBD2. The CDR3 region has the DNA TGCAGTGCCTCGGGACTAGCGGGGGGGCGTCGCGCCGGGGAGCTGTTTTTT. This gives the protein CSASGLAGGRRAGELFF.